This T cell receptor beta chain was recorded in a study of beta chain features in type 1 diabetes. Germline values: CDR1 LNHDA, CDR2 SQIVND (reference sequence). J lost 6 bases, V lost 11 bases, and 10 bases had no gene match. The CDR3 covers 13 residues. The entirety of the isolated RNA underwent reverse transcription, so expressed TCRB transcripts were sequenced. Here immunoSEQ multiplex PCR was the method, and the copy in TCRdb shows in-frame clones only, minus some. The table records almost 250,000 clones, roughly an eighth of them present only once. The chain has TRBV19 and TRBJ2-7, with 10 bases fitting TRBD1. The TCR comes from a woman between 40 and 55 years old in good health. Input material: naive CD4+ T cells from blood. CDR3 residues: CACKGTGASEQYF. The CDR3 nucleotides read TGTGCCTGTAAAGGGACAGGGGCATCCGAGCAGTACTTC.